A selection of T cell receptor beta chains follows, all from one sample in a study of cytomegalovirus exposure and HLA in healthy donors. Profiled with immunoSEQ multiplex PCR; TCRdb holds only in-frame clones, not every one. Altogether approximately 140,000 clones are present, 60% to 80% being singletons, with the ten largest covering approximately 0.9%. The specimen sequenced was PBMCs. The source of these receptors is a woman aged 55-69 years in good health and CMV-seronegative. CDR3s include the opening cysteine and the closing phenylalanine or tryptophan. Fields, in order: J gene, D gene, clone size, V gene, CDR3 protein, CDR3 DNA. The D gene is left open where the match is weak. The size field is filled for only some rows; it gives once, few, many or a size class.

TRBJ2-7 - - TRBV9 CASSIHDEQYF TGTGCCAGCAGCATACACGACGAGCAGTACTTC
TRBJ2-3 TRBD1 once TRBV5-1 CASSSTGARASTQYF TGCGCCAGCAGCTCAACAGGGGCCAGGGCGAGTACGCAGTATTTT
TRBJ2-3 TRBD2 once TRBV18 CASELAGGTTDTQYF TGTGCCAGCGAATTAGCGGGGGGTACCACAGATACGCAGTATTTT
TRBJ1-1 TRBD1 - TRBV5-1 CASSPDRGTEAFF TGCGCCAGCAGTCCGGACAGGGGAACTGAAGCTTTCTTT
TRBJ2-1 TRBD2 - TRBV7-3 CASSSSSGGKFF TGTGCCAGCAGCTCCTCAAGCGGGGGAAAGTTCTTC
TRBJ2-3 - once TRBV27 CASSLMGVTDTQYF TGTGCCAGCAGTTTGATGGGAGTCACAGATACGCAGTATTTT
TRBJ2-3 TRBD2 - TRBV5-1 CASSYGTSGRADTQYF TGCGCCAGCAGCTACGGGACTAGCGGGAGGGCAGATACGCAGTATTTT
TRBJ2-2 - - TRBV11-2 CASSLFGPRAGELFF TGTGCCAGCAGCCTCTTCGGACCGAGGGCCGGGGAGCTGTTTTTT
TRBJ2-7 TRBD1 few TRBV7-2 CASSLAWAGGPYEQYF TGTGCCAGCAGCTTAGCGTGGGCAGGGGGCCCCTACGAGCAGTACTTC
TRBJ2-2 TRBD1 - TRBV6-6 CASRSQGAGELFF TGTGCCAGCAGGTCACAGGGGGCCGGGGAGCTGTTTTTT
TRBJ2-1 TRBD2 - TRBV9 CASSVERGDYNEQFF TGTGCCAGCAGCGTGGAGCGGGGGGACTACAATGAGCAGTTCTTC
TRBJ1-2 - - TRBV7-2 CASSHVRTLGLYGYTF TGTGCCAGCAGCCACGTCCGGACTCTAGGGCTCTATGGCTACACCTTC
TRBJ1-1 - - TRBV5-1 CASSHQEGPNTEAFF TGCGCCAGCAGCCACCAGGAGGGACCGAACACTGAAGCTTTCTTT
TRBJ1-4 - - TRBV4-1 CASSPYAEKLFF TGCGCCAGCAGCCCCTATGCGGAAAAACTGTTTTTT
TRBJ1-6 - - TRBV9 CASSLTTYNSPLHF TGTGCCAGCAGCCTGACAACGTATAATTCACCCCTCCACTTT
TRBJ1-1 - few TRBV7-9 CASSFQGANTEAFF TGTGCCAGCAGCTTTCAGGGTGCAAACACTGAAGCTTTCTTT
TRBJ2-7 TRBD2 few TRBV2 CASTDGLAGGDYEQYF TGTGCCAGCACCGACGGCCTAGCGGGGGGGGATTACGAGCAGTACTTC
TRBJ2-1 - - TRBV28 CASTRTVSSYNEQFF TGTGCCAGCACCAGGACAGTTAGCTCCTACAATGAGCAGTTCTTC
TRBJ2-1 - - TRBV13 CASSLLAVSSYNEQFF TGTGCCAGCAGCTTATTAGCGGTGAGCTCCTACAATGAGCAGTTCTTC
TRBJ2-7 TRBD1 - TRBV7-9 CASSFGDRFGNEQYF TGTGCCAGCAGCTTCGGGGACAGGTTTGGGAACGAGCAGTACTTC
TRBJ2-3 - - TRBV6-6 CASRLPAAITDTQYF TGTGCCAGCAGGCTCCCTGCGGCTATCACAGATACGCAGTATTTT
TRBJ2-1 TRBD2 few TRBV4-2 CASSPLPTSGGVHNEQFF TGTGCCAGCAGCCCCCTACCCACTAGCGGGGGGGTCCACAATGAGCAGTTCTTC
TRBJ1-2 TRBD1 - TRBV28 CASGTPGQGEKDGYTF TGTGCCAGCGGAACCCCGGGACAGGGGGAGAAGGATGGCTACACCTTC
TRBJ1-1 TRBD1 - TRBV2 CASSPDRGPEAFF TGTGCCAGCAGTCCGGACAGGGGACCTGAAGCTTTCTTT
TRBJ2-3 TRBD2 - TRBV7-8 CASSLSGRRADTQYF TGTGCCAGCAGCTTGAGCGGGAGACGGGCAGATACGCAGTATTTT
TRBJ2-3 TRBD2 - TRBV10-3 CATTPGPGGRTDTQYF TGTGCCACGACTCCGGGACCGGGGGGGCGCACAGATACGCAGTATTTT
TRBJ2-2 TRBD2 - TRBV30 CAWSVFGGRAGELFF TGTGCCTGGAGTGTATTTGGAGGGAGGGCCGGGGAGCTGTTTTTT
TRBJ1-2 - few TRBV5-1 CASSLRGGGYTF TGCGCCAGCAGCTTGCGGGGGGGAGGCTACACCTTC
TRBJ1-5 - - TRBV27 CASSLRESNQPQHF TGTGCCAGCAGTTTGCGGGAAAGCAATCAGCCCCAGCATTTT
TRBJ2-7 - - TRBV4-1 CASSRGFGGYEQYF TGCGCCAGCAGCCGTGGCTTCGGCGGATACGAGCAGTACTTC
TRBJ1-1 TRBD1 - TRBV11-2 CATRGVNTEAFF TGTGCTACCAGGGGGGTGAACACTGAAGCTTTCTTT
TRBJ1-1 - - TRBV29-1 CSVDPHGGRTEAFF TGCAGCGTTGACCCCCATGGAGGGAGGACTGAAGCTTTCTTT
TRBJ2-7 - - TRBV7-3 CASSQSATRGYEQYF TGTGCCAGCAGCCAGTCAGCGACCCGGGGCTACGAGCAGTACTTC
TRBJ1-3 - - TRBV7-6 CASSFGFGGSGNTIYF TGTGCCAGCAGCTTTGGGTTCGGGGGCTCTGGAAACACCATATATTTT
TRBJ1-1 - - TRBV15 CATSLITEAFF TGTGCCACCAGTTTAATCACTGAAGCTTTCTTT
TRBJ1-4 - few TRBV30 CASGGELTGEKLFF TGTGCCTCTGGAGGAGAGTTAACGGGTGAAAAACTGTTTTTT
TRBJ2-5 TRBD1 - TRBV9 CASSVSGQGSETQYF TGTGCCAGCAGCGTATCGGGACAGGGGTCAGAGACCCAGTACTTC
TRBJ2-2 - - TRBV18 CASPSGVANTGELFF TGTGCCAGCCCCTCGGGGGTTGCGAACACCGGGGAGCTGTTTTTT
TRBJ2-7 TRBD1 - TRBV2 CASSPGQRLYEQYF TGTGCCAGCAGTCCGGGACAGAGGCTCTACGAGCAGTACTTC
TRBJ1-2 - - TRBV6-4 CASSATGAGLGYTF TGTGCCAGCAGCGCGACTGGGGCCGGTTTGGGCTACACCTTC
TRBJ1-2 - - TRBV5-6 CASSLGGFGNYGYTF TGTGCCAGCAGCTTGGGAGGCTTCGGTAACTATGGCTACACCTTC